This T cell receptor beta chain was observed in a study of blood T cell repertoires in COVID-19. About the study: The United States, Italy and Spain were the sources of the acute and convalescent COVID-19 samples. T cells, B-cell-depleted T cells, or PBMCs provided the cDNA or gDNA that served as material.

Authors' analysis steps: The assay estimated nucleated cells by amplifying reference gene primers. Method: immunoSEQ multiplex PCR; TCRdb's copy keeps in-frame clones and lacks some. Clone size and V and J calls were adopted from that table, with D and trimming inferred from the DNA. The table has roughly 300,000 clones, approximately 85% seen once. V was clipped by 4 bases and J by 3 bases; unmatched bases: 7. CDR1 is KGHDR and CDR2 is SFDVKD in the germline V gene. The CDR3 has 16 amino acids. The V and J genes are TRBV24-1 and TRBJ1-5, with 8 bases identical to TRBD1. The sequenced sample consisted of peripheral blood. The sequence was obtained from a human donor in a cohort sampled during active COVID-19. The CDR3 loop reads CATSEGPGQVNQPQHF. The CDR3 nucleotides read TGTGCCACCAGTGAGGGTCCGGGACAGGTCAATCAGCCCCAGCATTTT.